This T cell receptor beta chain was recorded in a study of cytomegalovirus exposure and HLA in healthy donors. Background on the study: The study placed 70% to 85% of its approximately 360 genotyped donors in the Caucasian-associated ancestry cluster. Study-level findings and limits: A later analysis associated 16,951 TCR beta sequences with HLA alleles at a 0.05 false discovery rate. It was reported that TCR beta sequences correctly inferred the HLA-A and HLA-B alleles for most subjects.

About this clone: Antigen unknown.

Primers: 60 Vbeta forward and 13 Jbeta reverse. The method was immunoSEQ multiplex PCR; TCRdb's version includes in-frame clones alone and lacks a portion of them. The sample totals 130,000 to 150,000 clones; its top ten clones hold 0.8% to 1%. The clonotype comes from a male donor in good health and CMV-seronegative. The sample was PBMCs.

The CDR3 sequence is CASSTGTPIEAFF. DNA of the CDR3: TGCGCCAGCAGCACAGGGACACCGATCGAAGCTTTCTTT. The chain joins TRBV5-1 to TRBJ1-1; D may be TRBD1 (6 bases). V lost 4 bases and J 8 bases, leaving 15 bases between the germline ends. Germline V lookup: CDR1 SGHRS, CDR2 YFSETQ. The CDR3 totals 13 residues.